Shown below are 27 T cell receptor beta chains from a single sample sequenced in a study of beta chain features in type 1 diabetes. General study results and limits: People with Type 1 diabetes carried modestly yet significantly shorter TCRB CDR3s in all four CD4+ subsets.

The authors reverse transcribed all of the isolated RNA, so sequencing captured expressed TCRB transcripts. Data came from immunoSEQ multiplex PCR; TCRdb stores just in-frame clones and leaves some out. Counted here are 350,000 to 400,000 clones, roughly 12% occurring once; the ten biggest clones make up around 0.0099%. Antigen specificity for these receptors is unknown. The sequencing input was naive CD4+ T cells from blood. The origin of the receptors is a woman aged 18-30 years with type 1 diabetes.

In this sample, this clone turned up a few times. This sequence joins TRBV21-1 and TRBJ2-1; the DNA was not compared with TRBD1, the D call given in the table. TRBV21-1 is labeled a pseudogene. This CDR3 contains 14 residues. The CDR3 spells CASRTVRAYNEQFF. The DNA for the CDR3 is TGTGCCAGCAGGACCGTCAGGGCCTACAATGAGCAGTTCTTC.

This clone was counted between two and nine times. V is TRBV27 and J is TRBJ2-5, with 9 bases identical to TRBD1. With 9 bases clipped from V and 0 bases from J, the junction kept 8 bases outside the gene matches. The CDR3 loop spans 15 amino acids. The germline V gene has CDR1 MNHEY and CDR2 SMNVEV (reference sequence). The CDR3 coding sequence is TGTGCCAGTAAACAGGGGGCGATCCACCAAGAGACCCAGTACTTC. Protein: CASKQGAIHQETQYF.

The J gene is TRBJ2-1, the V gene TRBV19, with a tentative D call TRBD2 (6 bases). From germline, CDR1 is LNHDA and CDR2 SQIVND (reference sequence). V gave up 5 bases and J gave up 1 base, with 12 bases separating them. CDR3 length equals 15 residues. This CDR3 reads CASSPETRSYNEQFF. The CDR3 nucleotides are TGTGCCAGTAGTCCGGAGACTAGATCCTACAATGAGCAGTTCTTC.

This clone came up a few times. The chain has TRBV30 and TRBJ1-5, with a possible D match to TRBD1 (6 bases). This CDR3 has 16 residues. Germline V gives CDR1 GTSNPN, CDR2 SVGIG (reference sequence). Deletions cut 0 bases from V and 3 bases from J, with 15 bases between. The CDR3 spells CAWSVEGGGHNQPQHF. The CDR3 nucleotides read TGTGCCTGGAGTGTTGAAGGCGGGGGCCACAATCAGCCCCAGCATTTT. Looking up the rest from reference TRBV30 and TRBJ1-5 gives the full variable domain: SQTIHQWPATLVQPVGSPLSLECTVEGTSNPNLYWYRQAAGRGLQLLFYSVGIGQISSEVPQNLSASRPQDRQFILSSKKLLLSDSGFYLCAWSVEGGGHNQPQHFGDGTRLSIL.

The rearrangement links TRBV27 to TRBJ2-1; 9 bases agree with TRBD1. V gave up 5 bases and J gave up 0 bases; unmatched junction bases: 17. This CDR3 is built from 20 residues. CDR1 MNHEY and CDR2 SMNVEV come from the germline V gene (reference sequence). The CDR3 loop reads CASSRSQGARLTGSYNEQFF. The CDR3 nucleotides are TGTGCCAGCAGTCGCTCACAGGGGGCGCGACTCACCGGCTCCTACAATGAGCAGTTCTTC.

This clone has a single count. Other DNA sequences from this sample encode an identical CDR3 as well. This chain joins TRBV29-1 and TRBJ2-7; TRBD1 aligns across 8 bases. The V segment lost 6 bases and the J segment 1 base; nucleotides outside the gene matches: 8. The CDR3 is made up of 14 amino acids. Germline lookup yields CDR1 SQVTM and CDR2 ANQGSEA. CDR3 amino acids: CSVTRQGRSYEQYF. The CDR3, as DNA: TGCAGCGTAACCCGACAGGGGCGATCCTACGAGCAGTACTTC.

A few counts support this clone. The rearrangement uses TRBV19 and TRBJ2-3, with D maybe TRBD2 (5 bases). The V and J ends lost 7 bases and 4 bases respectively, with 15 bases between them. The CDR3 loop spans 14 amino acids. Germline loops: CDR1 LNHDA, CDR2 SQIVND (reference sequence). In DNA form, the CDR3 reads TGTGCCAGTAATCCGAGCGCCGGGGCAGATACGCAGTATTTT. Amino acids: CASNPSAGADTQYF.

This sequence joins TRBV15 and TRBJ2-7, with TRBD1 matching 12 bases. Trimming at V came to 0 bases and at J to 5 bases, leaving 11 bases not matched to a gene. The CDR3 is made up of 18 amino acids. Germline V lookup: CDR1 LNHNV, CDR2 YYDKDF (reference sequence). CDR3 sequence (DNA): TGTGCCACCAGCAGAGATCTGTGGGGGACAGGGGGCATCCACGAGCAGTACTTC. Protein product: CATSRDLWGTGGIHEQYF.

This chain connects TRBV7-9 to TRBJ2-5; TRBD1 agrees at 7 bases. CDR3 size: 13 residues. Per the germline V gene, CDR1 is SEHNR and CDR2 is FQNEAQ (reference sequence). Trimming at V came to 3 bases and at J to 6 bases, leaving 4 bases not matched to a gene. The CDR3 loop is CASSFGQEKTQYF. The CDR3 nucleotides read TGTGCCAGCAGCTTCGGACAGGAGAAGACCCAGTACTTC.

The chain has TRBV6-4 and TRBJ2-4; 7 bases fit TRBD1. V was pared by 9 bases and J by 4 bases, with 6 bases of the junction left unmatched. From germline, CDR1 is MRHNA and CDR2 SNTAGT. CDR3 length: 13 amino acids. Here the CDR3 DNA reads TGTGCCAGATCCGGGACAGCGAAAAACATTCAGTACTTC. Translated, it gives CARSGTAKNIQYF.

The chain recombines TRBV7-9 with TRBJ2-7; 10 nucleotides line up with TRBD1. Germline values: CDR1 SEHNR, CDR2 FQNEAQ (reference sequence). V dropped 5 bases and J dropped 7; count of bases not matched to a gene: 11. The CDR3 totals 15 residues. CDR3 coding DNA: TGTGCCAGCAGCACAGCCGGGACAGGGGTCCGTGAGCAGTACTTC. It is translated as CASSTAGTGVREQYF.

The chain links TRBV7-9 to TRBJ2-1, with 7 bases matching TRBD1. V was pared by 7 bases and J by 6 bases, with 9 bases of the junction left unmatched. Germline loops: CDR1 SEHNR, CDR2 FQNEAQ (reference sequence). CDR3 length: 14 residues. The CDR3 sequence is CASTVRAGGNEQFF. The CDR3 DNA follows: TGTGCCAGCACCGTTCGGGCAGGGGGCAATGAGCAGTTCTTC. Supplemented by reference TRBV7-9 and TRBJ2-1, the full variable domain reads DTGVSQNPRHKITKRGQNVTFRCDPISEHNRLYWYRQTLGQGPEFLTYFQNEAQLEKSRLLSDRFSAERPKGSFSTLEIQRTEQGDSAMYLCASTVRAGGNEQFFGPGTRLTVL.

This chain uses TRBV27 with TRBJ2-7; the match to TRBD1 covers 11 bases. This CDR3 has 13 residues. The V gene's germline CDR1 is MNHEY and CDR2 SMNVEV (reference sequence). V lost 10 bases, J lost 3 bases, and 5 bases stayed unmatched. The CDR3 protein is CATGTGGLYEQYF. The CDR3 DNA follows: TGTGCCACCGGGACAGGGGGGCTCTACGAGCAGTACTTC.

This clone came up a few times. This chain's CDR3 is CAWSRTSGRGLFF. The CDR3 nucleotides read TGTGCCTGGAGTAGGACTAGCGGGAGAGGGCTGTTCTTC. V and J are TRBV30 and TRBJ2-1; 13 positions agree with TRBD2. Germline CDR1 and CDR2: GTSNPN and SVGIG (reference sequence). With V trimmed by 2 bases and J by 15 bases, 7 bases remained unmatched. The CDR3 is made up of 13 amino acids.

This clone was counted a few times. The chain combines TRBV29-1 with TRBJ1-1; no clear D gene. Trimming removed 5 bases from V and 8 bases from J, with 12 bases in between. The germline V gene has CDR1 SQVTM and CDR2 ANQGSEA. This CDR3 spans 11 amino acids. The CDR3 sequence: CSVCTAEEAFF. The CDR3 DNA follows: TGCAGCGTTTGTACAGCAGAAGAAGCTTTCTTT.

This clone was seen once. V is TRBV18 and J is TRBJ1-1; the D gene is possibly TRBD1 (6 bases). The length of the CDR3 is 14 residues. V was shortened by 3 bases and J by 4 bases, with 12 bases between the two germline ends. From germline, CDR1 is KGHSH and CDR2 LQKENI. CDR3 residues: CASSPTTGSTEAFF. CDR3 nucleotides: TGTGCCAGCTCACCCACGACAGGAAGCACTGAAGCTTTCTTT. Based on the CDR3 plus reference TRBV18 and TRBJ1-1, the full variable domain is NAGVMQNPRHLVRRRGQEARLRCSPMKGHSHVYWYRQLPEEGLKFMVYLQKENIIDESGMPKERFSAEFPKEGPSILRIQQVVRGDSAAYFCASSPTTGSTEAFFGQGTRLTVV.

This clone was seen a handful of times. This same CDR3 is encoded by further DNA sequences in the sample. The J gene is TRBJ2-5, the V gene TRBV5-1, with a weak D call TRBD2 (5 bases). Trimming cost V 1 base and J 5 bases, with 6 bases left between them. The CDR3 covers 12 residues. Per germline, CDR1 SGHRS and CDR2 YFSETQ. CDR3 sequence (DNA): TGCGCCAGCAGCTTGTCGGGGGAGACCCAGTACTTC. Its translation: CASSLSGETQYF.

This clone was detected a few times. The rearrangement uses TRBV30 and TRBJ2-7, with TRBD2 matching over 11 bases. The CDR3 is made up of 14 amino acids. Germline assignment: CDR1 GTSNPN and CDR2 SVGIG (reference sequence). V was clipped by 2 bases and J by 4 bases; unmatched bases: 4. CDR3 sequence (DNA): TGTGCCTGGAGTCCATTAGCGGGAGGGTACGAGCAGTACTTC. It is translated as CAWSPLAGGYEQYF.

The count of this clone is one. The rearrangement joins TRBV11-2 to TRBJ1-1; D is possibly TRBD1 (6 bases). The CDR3 covers 14 residues. The germline CDR1 and CDR2 sequences are SGHAT and FQNNGV. The V end was cut by 2 bases, the J end by 4 bases, with 11 bases between. The CDR3 region has the DNA TGTGCCAGCAGCTTAATAAGAGGGGGCACTGAAGCTTTCTTT. It translates to CASSLIRGGTEAFF. The full variable domain, with the rest looked up from reference TRBV11-2 and TRBJ1-1, is EAGVAQSPRYKIIEKRQSVAFWCNPISGHATLYWYQQILGQGPKLLIQFQNNGVVDDSQLPKDRFSAERLKGVDSTLKIQPAKLEDSAVYLCASSLIRGGTEAFFGQGTRLTVV.

This clone was counted only a few times. This chain connects TRBV28 to TRBJ2-2; no reliable D call. This CDR3 spans 15 amino acids. The germline V and J ends were trimmed by 4 bases and 5 bases, with 14 bases remaining between them. Germline V gene lookup returns CDR1 MDHEN and CDR2 SYDVKM. The CDR3 nucleotides are TGTGCCAGCAGTTGGCGCGGCAGTATGACCGGGGAGCTGTTTTTT. The encoded protein is CASSWRGSMTGELFF.

The chain uses TRBV21-1 and TRBJ1-1. TRBV21-1 is annotated as a pseudogene. This CDR3 contains 15 residues. CDR3 loop: CASSKVRVDSTEAFF. In DNA, the CDR3 is TGTGCCAGCAGCAAAGTTCGGGTTGACTCCACTGAAGCTTTCTTT.

The chain couples TRBV27 to TRBJ2-7, with 9 positions matching TRBD1. Germline V gene data show CDR1 as MNHEY and CDR2 as SMNVEV (reference sequence). The length of the CDR3 is 15 residues. After removal of 5 bases from V and 6 bases from J, the junction contained 11 bases not matched to a gene. The CDR3 nucleotides read TGTGCCAGCAGTCTTCAGAGGACAGGGGAAGGCGAGCAGTACTTC. It encodes CASSLQRTGEGEQYF.

This clone was picked up a small number of times. The chain joins TRBV28 to TRBJ2-1; 8 positions agree with TRBD1. Trimming at V came to 9 bases and at J to 7 bases, leaving 8 bases not matched to a gene. Germline CDR1 and CDR2: MDHEN and SYDVKM. The CDR3 loop spans 13 amino acids. CDR3 DNA: TGTGCCAGTTTACAGGGGGTTACTAATGAGCAGTTCTTC. It translates to CASLQGVTNEQFF.

The V gene is TRBV5-4, the J gene TRBJ2-2, with TRBD2 matching over 8 bases. In germline, CDR1 is SGHNT, CDR2 YYREEE (reference sequence). This CDR3 is 15 amino acids long. The V and J ends lost 1 base and 6 bases, in that order; junction bases with no gene match: 5. The CDR3 protein is CASSLQAGVAGELFF. Written as DNA, the CDR3 is TGTGCCAGCAGCTTGCAAGCGGGGGTTGCCGGGGAGCTGTTTTTT. Full variable domain (rest looked up from reference TRBV5-4 and TRBJ2-2): ETGVTQSPTHLIKTRGQQVTLRCSSQSGHNTVSWYQQALGQGPQFIFQYYREEENGRGNFPPRFSGLQFPNYSSELNVNALELDDSALYLCASSLQAGVAGELFFGEGSRLTVL.

The chain employs TRBV11-1 and TRBJ2-2; D uncertain. CDR1 and CDR2 from the germline V gene are SGHAT and FQDESV (reference sequence). The germline V and J ends were trimmed by 5 bases and 5 bases, with 9 bases remaining between them. This CDR3 is 13 amino acids long. The chain's CDR3 is CASSPPLTGELFF. The CDR3 DNA is TGTGCCAGCAGCCCCCCTCTAACCGGGGAGCTGTTTTTT.

The gene calls are TRBV11-2 and TRBJ1-3, with no clear D. Trimming took 2 bases from V and 0 from J, leaving 5 bases between them. The germline CDR1 and CDR2 sequences are SGHAT and FQNNGV. This CDR3 is built from 14 residues. CDR3 nucleotide sequence: TGTGCCAGCAGCTTACTGAGCTCTGGAAACACCATATATTTT. The encoded protein is CASSLLSSGNTIYF.

The chain carries TRBV7-2 and TRBJ1-1; 7 bases match TRBD1. This CDR3 is built from 15 residues. The J segment lost 6 bases and the V segment lost 4 bases, leaving 11 bases of the junction unmatched. CDR1 is SGHTA, CDR2 FQGNSA, per germline. CDR3 DNA sequence: TGTGCCAGCAGCTCCTGGACAGGTCCAATCCCTGAAGCTTTCTTT. Translated, it gives CASSSWTGPIPEAFF.